This T cell receptor beta chain came from a study of OX40 agonist ivuxolimab in advanced cancers. Study-level background: Ivuxolimab is an agonistic anti-OX40 (CD134) antibody, and patients were treated with it. Among those enrolled, mean age was 60 years (range roughly 23 to 90) and roughly 84% were male.

Study-level points and caveats: CD8+ T cells (on average) carried more expanded clones than CD4+ T cells.

A word on this clone: Its antigen remains unidentified. The sample carries other DNA sequences with the same CDR3.

If patients had autoimmune disease history or systemic immunosuppression, they were excluded. CDR1 is MRHNA and CDR2 is SNTAGT in the germline V gene. Trimming pared 1 base from V and 7 bases from J, leaving 7 bases between. CDR3 length equals 12 residues. TCRdb's copy holds only in-frame clones and misses some; the assay was immunoSEQ multiplex PCR. Of about 95,000 clones in the sample, approximately 89% are singletons; the top ten hold approximately 0.35%. The specimen was CD4+ or CD8+ T cells sorted from blood, collected in a trial of the OX40 agonist ivuxolimab. This chain joins TRBV6-4 and TRBJ1-1; D gene unclear. The source is an adult with an advanced solid tumor such as melanoma, head and neck, liver or kidney cancer. The CDR3 reads CASSDLDGEAFF. CDR3 nucleotide sequence: TGTGCCAGCAGTGACTTGGACGGTGAAGCTTTCTTT.